This T cell receptor (beta chain) was captured in a study of blood T cells in healthy people across ages. Study-wide results and caveats: There were more naive CD4+ cells and higher diversity in long-lived donors than in aged donors.

With a J-beta primer mix and a sample-barcoded 5' primer, a second PCR ran about 6 to 11 cycles. Unique molecular identifiers of 12 random nucleotides labeled each cDNA. TCRdb passed the 5' RACE reads through MiXCR, listing each CDR3 protein once. The table has about 670,000 distinct CDR3 sequences, 40% to 45% seen once. CDR3 size: 14 residues. Germline V gene lookup returns CDR1 MNHEY and CDR2 SVGEGT. Trimming cost V 8 bases and J 0 bases, with 8 bases left between them. The sample, about 9.7 milliliters of peripheral blood, was drawn from each donor. The amount of total RNA extracted per sample was at least 6 micrograms. This clonotype was found a few times. As yet, its antigen is unknown.

The V and J genes are TRBV6-2 or TRBV6-3 and TRBJ1-6, with D unresolved. Sequencing was done on a sample of blood. This receptor was identified in a man older than 75 in good health. The CDR3 sequence: CASRVSSYNSPLHF. The CDR3 region has the DNA TGTGCCAGCCGCGTCAGCTCCTATAATTCACCCCTCCACTTT.